The 8 T cell receptor beta chains given below trace back to one sample, sequenced in a study of cytomegalovirus exposure and HLA in healthy donors. Some clones are missing from TCRdb's copy, which holds only in-frame ones; the method was immunoSEQ multiplex PCR. The sample carries 150,000 to 200,000 clones, about 90% recorded once. Sequencing used PBMCs. The source of these receptors is a young woman in good health and CMV-seropositive.

The CDR3 spells CASSLERLQHYEQYF. In DNA form, the CDR3 reads TGTGCCAGCAGCTTAGAACGACTCCAGCACTACGAGCAGTACTTC. The chain uses TRBV7-9 and TRBJ2-7, with D unresolved. Germline lookup yields CDR1 SEHNR and CDR2 FQNEAQ (reference sequence). The V end lost 1 base, the J end lost 3 bases, and 13 bases lay between the germline ends. The CDR3 length is 15 residues.

This clone was counted a single time. The J gene is TRBJ1-1, the V gene TRBV18; D is ambiguous. CDR1 and CDR2 from the germline V gene are KGHSH and LQKENI. This CDR3 is built from 16 residues. Deletions cut 2 bases from V and 1 base from J, with 14 bases between. The CDR3 here is CASSPTSHSSNTEAFF. CDR3 sequence (DNA): TGTGCCAGCTCACCAACCTCTCACAGTTCGAACACTGAAGCTTTCTTT.

This sequence joins TRBV9 and TRBJ2-5, with a weak D call TRBD2 (7 bases). The CDR3 consists of 16 residues. CDR1 and CDR2 from the germline V gene are SGDLS and YYNGEE. V was clipped by 0 bases and J by 1 base, with 13 bases between them. In nucleotides, the CDR3 is TGTGCCAGCAGCGTAGCGGGGGGCTCCTTCCAAGAGACCCAGTACTTC. Its translation is CASSVAGGSFQETQYF.

V and J are TRBV2 and TRBJ1-3; D remains unclear. The ends were cut back, 0 bases at V and 4 bases at J, with 13 bases in the middle. CDR1 is SNHLY and CDR2 is FYNNEI in the germline V gene. The CDR3 is 16 residues long. CDR3 region: CASSEAVPSGGNTIYF. In DNA form, the CDR3 reads TGTGCCAGCAGTGAAGCAGTGCCTTCGGGAGGAAACACCATATATTTT.

The CDR3 protein is CASSLLAGEGTEAFF. The CDR3 DNA reads as TGTGCCAGCAGCTTACTTGCGGGGGAGGGCACTGAAGCTTTCTTT. This sequence joins TRBV7-2 and TRBJ1-1, with a tentative D call TRBD1 (5 bases). CDR3 length: 15 amino acids. Deletions cut 2 bases from V and 4 bases from J, with 14 bases between. The germline V gene has CDR1 SGHTA and CDR2 FQGNSA.

The gene calls are TRBV29-1 and TRBJ1-4; a possible D gene is TRBD1 (5 bases). V gave up 6 bases and J gave up 8 bases, with 10 bases separating them. The CDR3 loop spans 11 amino acids. CDR1 and CDR2 (germline): SQVTM, ANQGSEA. CDR3 region: CSVPGGEKLFF. Written as DNA, the CDR3 is TGCAGCGTCCCTGGGGGGGAAAAACTGTTTTTT.

The chain links TRBV19 to TRBJ2-3; tentative D call: TRBD1 (6 bases). Germline V gene data show CDR1 as LNHDA and CDR2 as SQIVND (reference sequence). The germline V and J ends were trimmed by 5 bases and 2 bases, with 14 bases remaining between them. This CDR3 is built from 15 residues. The CDR3, as DNA: TGTGCCAGTAGTGGTGGACAGTTCTTCACAGATACGCAGTATTTT. This codes for CASSGGQFFTDTQYF.

This chain connects TRBV7-9 to TRBJ1-1; a possible D gene is TRBD1 (5 bases). The CDR3 is 16 residues long. V was shortened by 3 bases and J by 1 base, with 15 bases between the two germline ends. CDR1 SEHNR and CDR2 FQNEAQ come from the germline V gene (reference sequence). CDR3 DNA sequence: TGTGCCAGCAGCTTGGTTCATTGGGGCCCGAACACTGAAGCTTTCTTT. Translation gives CASSLVHWGPNTEAFF.